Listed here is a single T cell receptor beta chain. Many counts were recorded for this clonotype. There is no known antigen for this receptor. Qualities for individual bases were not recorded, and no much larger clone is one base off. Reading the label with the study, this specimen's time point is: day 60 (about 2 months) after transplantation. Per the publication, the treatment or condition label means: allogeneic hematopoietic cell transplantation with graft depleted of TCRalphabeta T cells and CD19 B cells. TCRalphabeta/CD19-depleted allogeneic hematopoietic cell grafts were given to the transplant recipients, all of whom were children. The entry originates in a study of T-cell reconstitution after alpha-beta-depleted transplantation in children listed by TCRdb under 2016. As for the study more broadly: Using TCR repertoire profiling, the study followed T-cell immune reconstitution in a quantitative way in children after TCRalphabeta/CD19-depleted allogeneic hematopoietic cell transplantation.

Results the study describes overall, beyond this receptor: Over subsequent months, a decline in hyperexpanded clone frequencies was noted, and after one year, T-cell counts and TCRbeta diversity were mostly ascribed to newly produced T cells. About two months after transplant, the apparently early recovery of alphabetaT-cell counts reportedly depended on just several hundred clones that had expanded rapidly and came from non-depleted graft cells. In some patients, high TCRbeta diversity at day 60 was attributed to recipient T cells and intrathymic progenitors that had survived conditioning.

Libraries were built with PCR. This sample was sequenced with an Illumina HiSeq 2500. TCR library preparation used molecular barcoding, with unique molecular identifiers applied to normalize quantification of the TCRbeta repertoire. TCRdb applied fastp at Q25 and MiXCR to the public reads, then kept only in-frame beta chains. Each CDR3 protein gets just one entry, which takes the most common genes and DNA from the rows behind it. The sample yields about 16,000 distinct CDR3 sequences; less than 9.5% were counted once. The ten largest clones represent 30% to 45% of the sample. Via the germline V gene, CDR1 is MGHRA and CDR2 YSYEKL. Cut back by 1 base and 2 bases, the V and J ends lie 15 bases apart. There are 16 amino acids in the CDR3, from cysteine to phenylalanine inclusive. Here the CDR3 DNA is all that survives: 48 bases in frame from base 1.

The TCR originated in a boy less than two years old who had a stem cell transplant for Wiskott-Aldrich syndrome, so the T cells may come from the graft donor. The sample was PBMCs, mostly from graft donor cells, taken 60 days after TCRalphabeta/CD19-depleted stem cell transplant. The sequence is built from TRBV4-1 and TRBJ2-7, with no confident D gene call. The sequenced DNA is TGCGCCAGCAGCCAAGGGCCTGACTGCCTGACCTACGAGCAGTACTTC. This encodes CASSQGPDCLTYEQYF.